The 16 T cell receptor beta chains in this list originate from one sample, sequenced in a study of CXCR3-negative and CXCR3-positive naive CD8 T cells. These TCRs are of unknown antigen specificity. TRB cDNA was prepared as libraries by UMI-labeled 5' RACE. No DNA is given; TCRdb re-called the 5' RACE reads and lists each CDR3 protein once. The listing contains tens of thousands of distinct CDR3 sequences. Study-wide points: Relative to CXCR3-negative naive cells, CXCR3-positive naive cells had more hydrophobic TRB CDR3s.

Material for sequencing was naive CXCR3+ CD8+ T cells from blood. Subset here: CD45RO-CCR7+CD27+CD95- naive CD8+ T cells expressing CXCR3 (TNR3+). Receptor source: a human donor in good health. Some clones in this sample may be carry-over from other donors' samples.

The genes are TRBV6-2 or TRBV6-3 and TRBJ1-1; checking the TCRdb D call of TRBD1 is not possible without DNA. This CDR3 comprises 15 residues. Germline loops: CDR1 MNHEY, CDR2 SVGEGT. CDR3 loop: CASSARDRGDTEAFF.

CDR3 sequence reads: CAREGGQVPSDVPYEQYF. The chain employs TRBV21-1 and TRBJ2-7; TCRdb's D gene call, TRBD1, goes unchecked for lack of DNA. TRBV21-1 is an annotated pseudogene. The CDR3 runs to 18 residues.

The chain joins TRBV7-9 to TRBJ2-7; TCRdb's D call of TRBD2 is untestable without DNA. The V gene's germline CDR1 is SEHNR and CDR2 FQNEAQ (reference sequence). This CDR3 region has 13 residues. The CDR3 loop is CASSPRGGNEQYF.

This CDR3 is CASSSLYEQYF. The V call is TRBV27, the J call TRBJ2-7. The CDR3 is 11 residues long. Per germline, CDR1 MNHEY and CDR2 SMNVEV (reference sequence).

The gene calls are TRBV7-2 and TRBJ2-7; TCRdb's D call, TRBD1, is unchecked because there is no DNA. This CDR3 region has 17 residues. CDR1 is SGHTA, CDR2 FQGNSA, per germline. This CDR3 reads CASSLATGRTVFYEQYF.

The gene calls are TRBV5-1 and TRBJ1-6; TCRdb picks TRBD1, but there is no DNA to check that call. Germline lookup yields CDR1 SGHRS and CDR2 YFSETQ. The length of the CDR3 is 16 residues. CDR3 residues: CASTDGQGARGSPLHF.

The V call is TRBV4-2, the J call TRBJ2-7. Per the germline V gene, CDR1 is LGHNA and CDR2 is YNFKEQ. The CDR3 has 12 residues. The CDR3 spells CASSQGVDEQYF.

This chain uses TRBV7-6 with TRBJ2-7; as DNA is missing, the TRBD2 call by TCRdb cannot be tested. This CDR3 is 14 amino acids long. Looked up from germline, CDR1 is SGHVS and CDR2 is FNYEAQ. Here the CDR3 reads CASSPSLRGHEQYF.

The chain is built from TRBV6-5 and TRBJ2-1; the D call from TCRdb, TRBD1, cannot be confirmed without DNA. CDR1 and CDR2 (germline): MNHEY, SVGAGI. The CDR3 has 13 residues. CDR3 residues: CASSYSSGSEQFF.

This chain joins TRBV4-3 and TRBJ2-3; as DNA is missing, the TRBD1 call by TCRdb cannot be tested. The CDR3 consists of 15 residues. CDR1 LGHNA and CDR2 YSLEER come from the germline V gene. The CDR3 is CASSQDLPGSDTQYF.

The chain combines TRBV7-6 with TRBJ2-7; the TCRdb call, TRBD1, lacks DNA for checking. CDR3 length equals 13 residues. CDR1 and CDR2 from the germline V gene are SGHVS and FNYEAQ. This CDR3 reads CASSPGQYYEQYF.

The chain combines TRBV10-3 with TRBJ1-2. This CDR3 has 11 amino acids. Per the germline V gene, CDR1 is ENHRY and CDR2 is SYGVKD. This CDR3 reads CATAADYGYTF.

The rearrangement joins TRBV28 to TRBJ1-5; TCRdb proposes TRBD1, but this gene call is untestable without DNA. This CDR3 comprises 15 residues. From germline, CDR1 is MDHEN and CDR2 SYDVKM. Here the CDR3 reads CASMVLDNSNQPQHF.

The genes are TRBV11-1 and TRBJ2-1; no DNA is available, so the TRBD2 call from TCRdb remains unchecked. There are 15 residues in the CDR3. Germline loops: CDR1 SGHAT, CDR2 FQDESV (reference sequence). CDR3: CASSPWASGENEQFF.

The chain combines TRBV5-5 with TRBJ2-3; with no DNA, the TCRdb D assignment of TRBD1 cannot be verified. Germline V CDR1 and CDR2: SGHKS, YYEKEE (reference sequence). This CDR3 spans 15 amino acids. The CDR3 spells CASSLTGISTDTQYF.

This sequence joins TRBV10-3 and TRBJ2-6; TCRdb reports TRBD1, a call that lacks DNA to check it against. Germline V gives CDR1 ENHRY, CDR2 SYGVKD. CDR3 length: 17 residues. The CDR3 protein is CAISGQTGNNGANVLTF.